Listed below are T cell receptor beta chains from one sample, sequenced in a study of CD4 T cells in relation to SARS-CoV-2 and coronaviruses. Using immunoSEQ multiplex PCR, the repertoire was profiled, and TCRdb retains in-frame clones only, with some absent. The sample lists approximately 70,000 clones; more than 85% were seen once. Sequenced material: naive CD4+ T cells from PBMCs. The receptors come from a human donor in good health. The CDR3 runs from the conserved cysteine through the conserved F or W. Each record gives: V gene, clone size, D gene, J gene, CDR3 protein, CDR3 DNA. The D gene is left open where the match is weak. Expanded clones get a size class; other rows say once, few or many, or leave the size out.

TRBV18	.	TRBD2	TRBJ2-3	CASSPQMTSGGTDTQYF	TGTGCCAGCTCACCGCAAATGACTAGCGGGGGCACAGATACGCAGTATTTT
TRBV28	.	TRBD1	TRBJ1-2	CASSPQGGKGYTF	TGTGCCAGCAGTCCGCAAGGGGGCAAAGGCTACACCTTC
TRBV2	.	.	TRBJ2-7	CASSEQGSTYEQYF	TGTGCCAGCAGTGAACAGGGGAGCACCTACGAGCAGTACTTC
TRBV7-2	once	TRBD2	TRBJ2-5	CASSTGTSVGPQYF	TGTGCCAGCAGCACTGGGACTAGCGTTGGTCCCCAGTACTTC
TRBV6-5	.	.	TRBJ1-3	CASSRGSGNTIYF	TGTGCCAGCAGTAGGGGGTCTGGAAACACCATATATTTT
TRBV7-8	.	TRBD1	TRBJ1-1	CASSPAGQGTNTEAFF	TGTGCCAGCAGCCCTGCGGGACAGGGGACGAACACTGAAGCTTTCTTT
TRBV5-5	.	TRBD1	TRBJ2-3	CASILFDRGTDTQYF	TGTGCCAGCATCCTTTTCGACAGGGGCACAGATACGCAGTATTTT
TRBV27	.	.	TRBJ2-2	CASSLMGFTGELFF	TGTGCCAGCAGTTTAATGGGGTTCACCGGGGAGCTGTTTTTT
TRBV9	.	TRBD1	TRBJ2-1	CASSASGQSNEQFF	TGTGCCAGCAGCGCGTCGGGACAGTCCAATGAGCAGTTCTTC
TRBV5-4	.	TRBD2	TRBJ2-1	CASSLQREGGDEQFF	TGTGCCAGCAGCTTGCAGCGGGAGGGCGGAGATGAGCAGTTCTTC
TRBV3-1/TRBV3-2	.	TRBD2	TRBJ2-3	CASRSLAGGGTDTQYF	TGTGCCAGCAGATCGCTAGCGGGGGGGGGTACAGATACGCAGTATTTT
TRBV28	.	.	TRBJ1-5	CASGITVYSNQPQHF	TGTGCCAGCGGAATTACGGTTTATAGCAATCAGCCCCAGCATTTT
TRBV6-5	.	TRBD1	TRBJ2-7	CASSRGTGGDEQYF	TGTGCCAGCAGCCGCGGGACAGGGGGCGACGAGCAGTACTTC
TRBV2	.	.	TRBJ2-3	CASMSVPDTQYF	TGTGCCAGCATGTCCGTACCAGATACGCAGTATTTT
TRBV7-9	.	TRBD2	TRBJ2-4	CASSPRLAGGWNIQYF	TGTGCCAGCAGCCCTCGACTAGCGGGGGGGTGGAACATTCAGTACTTC
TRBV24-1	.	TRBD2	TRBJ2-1	CATSRTAGGPSEQFF	TGTGCCACCAGCAGGACGGCGGGAGGGCCCAGTGAGCAGTTCTTC
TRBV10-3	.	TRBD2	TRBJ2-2	CAISGGTLAAHTGELFF	TGTGCCATCAGTGGGGGGACCCTAGCGGCTCACACCGGGGAGCTGTTTTTT
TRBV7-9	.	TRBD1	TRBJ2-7	CASSLQQLSARTGSYEQYF	TGTGCCAGCAGCCTTCAGCAGCTTAGCGCTCGGACAGGATCCTACGAGCAGTACTTC
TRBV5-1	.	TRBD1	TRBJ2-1	CASSSYRGTGDEQFF	TGCGCCAGCAGCTCCTACCGCGGGACAGGGGACGAGCAGTTCTTC
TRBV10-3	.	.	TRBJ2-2	CAISEGEGNTGELFF	TGTGCCATCAGCGAGGGGGAGGGGAACACCGGGGAGCTGTTTTTT
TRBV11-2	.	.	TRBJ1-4	CASSTNRAETNEKLFF	TGTGCCAGCAGCACAAACCGGGCCGAGACTAATGAAAAACTGTTTTTT
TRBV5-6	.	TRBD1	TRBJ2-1	CASSWTGSSYNEQFF	TGTGCCAGCTCCTGGACAGGGAGCTCCTACAATGAGCAGTTCTTC
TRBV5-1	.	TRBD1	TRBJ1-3	CASSPGGSGNTIYF	TGCGCCAGCAGTCCAGGGGGTTCCGGAAACACCATATATTTT
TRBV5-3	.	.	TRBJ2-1	CARSFLPNEQFF	TGTGCCAGAAGCTTTCTTCCCAATGAGCAGTTCTTC
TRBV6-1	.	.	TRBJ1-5	CASSEWGNQPQHF	TGTGCCAGCAGTGAATGGGGTAATCAGCCCCAGCATTTT
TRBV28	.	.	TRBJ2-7	CASRRTVNYEQYF	TGTGCCAGCAGGCGGACAGTCAACTACGAGCAGTACTTC
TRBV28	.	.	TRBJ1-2	CASSSHPGPRVGYGYTF	TGTGCCAGCAGTTCCCATCCGGGACCCCGAGTTGGGTATGGCTACACCTTC
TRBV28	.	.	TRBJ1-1	CASRLPGMGAFF	TGTGCCAGCAGATTACCGGGTATGGGAGCTTTCTTT
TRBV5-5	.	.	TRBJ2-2	CASSSSRAPGELFF	TGTGCCAGCAGCTCCTCCCGAGCACCCGGGGAGCTGTTTTTT
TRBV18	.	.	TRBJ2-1	CASSPSGHFYNEQFF	TGTGCCAGCTCACCTTCGGGACACTTCTACAATGAGCAGTTCTTC
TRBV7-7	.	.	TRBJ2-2	CASSLGPGPTNTGELFF	TGTGCTAGCAGCTTAGGTCCCGGGCCAACGAACACCGGGGAGCTGTTTTTT
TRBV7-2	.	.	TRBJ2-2	CASSPIYATGELFF	TGTGCCAGCAGCCCTATCTACGCCACCGGGGAGCTGTTTTTT
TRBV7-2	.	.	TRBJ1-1	CASSVQGNTEAFF	TGTGCCAGCAGCGTCCAAGGAAACACTGAAGCTTTCTTT
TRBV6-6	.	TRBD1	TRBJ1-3	CASSYTPGQGTNTIYF	TGTGCCAGCAGCTATACACCGGGACAGGGGACAAACACCATATATTTT
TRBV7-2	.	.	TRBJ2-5	CASSLAGGRGETQYF	TGTGCCAGCAGCTTAGCCGGCGGCAGGGGAGAGACCCAGTACTTC